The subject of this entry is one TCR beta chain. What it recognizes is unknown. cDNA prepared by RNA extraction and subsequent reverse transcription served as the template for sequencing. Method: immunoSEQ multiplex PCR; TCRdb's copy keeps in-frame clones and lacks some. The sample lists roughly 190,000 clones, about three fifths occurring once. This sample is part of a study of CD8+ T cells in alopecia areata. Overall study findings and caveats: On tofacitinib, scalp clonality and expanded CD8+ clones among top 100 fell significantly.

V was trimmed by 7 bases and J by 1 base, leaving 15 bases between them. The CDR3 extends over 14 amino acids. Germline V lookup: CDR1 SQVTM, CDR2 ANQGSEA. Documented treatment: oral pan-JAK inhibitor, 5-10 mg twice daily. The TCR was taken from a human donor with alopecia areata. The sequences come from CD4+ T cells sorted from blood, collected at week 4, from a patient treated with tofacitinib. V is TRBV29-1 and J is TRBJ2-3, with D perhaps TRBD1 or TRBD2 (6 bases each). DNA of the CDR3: TGCAGCGCATGGGGGGCGCAAGGCACAGATACGCAGTATTTT. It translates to CSAWGAQGTDTQYF.